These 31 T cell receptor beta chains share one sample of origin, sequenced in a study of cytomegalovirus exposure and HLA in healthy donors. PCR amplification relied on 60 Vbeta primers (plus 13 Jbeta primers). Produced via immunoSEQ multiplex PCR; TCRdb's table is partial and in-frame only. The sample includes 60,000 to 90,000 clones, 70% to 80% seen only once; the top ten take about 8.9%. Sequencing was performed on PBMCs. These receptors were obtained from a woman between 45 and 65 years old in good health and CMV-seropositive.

The CDR3 spells CASRSGGAIGELFF. The CDR3 DNA sequence: TGCGCCAGCCGTAGCGGGGGGGCGATCGGGGAGCTGTTTTTT. The V call is TRBV5-1, the J call TRBJ2-2; 11 nucleotides align to TRBD2. The germline V gene has CDR1 SGHRS and CDR2 YFSETQ. The CDR3 sequence is 14 residues long. V trimming: 7 bases; J trimming: 7 bases; junction bases outside the gene matches: 6.

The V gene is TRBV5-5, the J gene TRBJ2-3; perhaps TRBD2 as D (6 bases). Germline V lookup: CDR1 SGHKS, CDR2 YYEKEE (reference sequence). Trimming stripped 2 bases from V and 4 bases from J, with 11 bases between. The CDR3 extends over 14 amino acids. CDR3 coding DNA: TGTGCCAGCAGCTTTACTAGCTTTGCAGATACGCAGTATTTT. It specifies CASSFTSFADTQYF. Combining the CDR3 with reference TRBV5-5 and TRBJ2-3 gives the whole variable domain DAGVTQSPTHLIKTRGQQVTLRCSPISGHKSVSWYQQVLGQGPQFIFQYYEKEERGRGNFPDRFSARQFPNYSSELNVNALLLGDSALYLCASSFTSFADTQYFGPGTRLTVL.

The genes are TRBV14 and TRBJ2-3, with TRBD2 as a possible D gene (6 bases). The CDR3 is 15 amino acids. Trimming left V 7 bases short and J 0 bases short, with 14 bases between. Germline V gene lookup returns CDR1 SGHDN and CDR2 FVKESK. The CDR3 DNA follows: TGTGCCAGCAAGGGTTCTAGCGTTAGCACAGATACGCAGTATTTT. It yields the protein CASKGSSVSTDTQYF.

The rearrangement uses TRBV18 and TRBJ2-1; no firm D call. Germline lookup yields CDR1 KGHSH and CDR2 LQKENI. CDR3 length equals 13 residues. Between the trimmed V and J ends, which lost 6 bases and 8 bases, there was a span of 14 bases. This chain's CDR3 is CASSIVEADEQFF. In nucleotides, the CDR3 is TGTGCCAGCTCGATAGTAGAAGCTGATGAGCAGTTCTTC. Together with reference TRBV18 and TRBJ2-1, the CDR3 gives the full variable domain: NAGVMQNPRHLVRRRGQEARLRCSPMKGHSHVYWYRQLPEEGLKFMVYLQKENIIDESGMPKERFSAEFPKEGPSILRIQQVVRGDSAAYFCASSIVEADEQFFGPGTRLTVL.

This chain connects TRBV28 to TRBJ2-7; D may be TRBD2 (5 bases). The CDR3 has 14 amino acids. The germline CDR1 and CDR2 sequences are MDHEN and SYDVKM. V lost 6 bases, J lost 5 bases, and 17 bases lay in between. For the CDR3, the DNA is TGTGCCAGCAGATCGGACTCGCGGACGGACGAGCAGTACTTC. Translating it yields CASRSDSRTDEQYF.

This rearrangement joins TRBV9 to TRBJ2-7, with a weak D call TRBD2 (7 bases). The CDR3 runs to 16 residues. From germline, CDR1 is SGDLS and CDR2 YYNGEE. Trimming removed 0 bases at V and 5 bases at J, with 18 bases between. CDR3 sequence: CASSVVGWGGRNEQYF. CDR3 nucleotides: TGTGCCAGCAGCGTAGTCGGGTGGGGGGGGCGCAACGAGCAGTACTTC.

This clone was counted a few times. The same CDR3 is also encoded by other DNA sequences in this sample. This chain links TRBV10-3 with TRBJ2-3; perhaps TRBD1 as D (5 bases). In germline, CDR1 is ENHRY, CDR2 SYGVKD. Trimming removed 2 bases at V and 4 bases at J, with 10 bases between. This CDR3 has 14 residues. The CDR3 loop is CAISELQGADTQYF. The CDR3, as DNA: TGTGCCATCAGTGAGCTCCAGGGCGCAGATACGCAGTATTTT.

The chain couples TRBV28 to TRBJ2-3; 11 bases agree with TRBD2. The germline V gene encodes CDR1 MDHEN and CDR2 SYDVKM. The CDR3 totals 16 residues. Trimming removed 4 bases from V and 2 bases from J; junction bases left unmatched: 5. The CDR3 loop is CASSSPTSGDTDTQYF. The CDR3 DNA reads TGTGCCAGCAGTTCCCCGACTAGCGGGGACACAGATACGCAGTATTTT.

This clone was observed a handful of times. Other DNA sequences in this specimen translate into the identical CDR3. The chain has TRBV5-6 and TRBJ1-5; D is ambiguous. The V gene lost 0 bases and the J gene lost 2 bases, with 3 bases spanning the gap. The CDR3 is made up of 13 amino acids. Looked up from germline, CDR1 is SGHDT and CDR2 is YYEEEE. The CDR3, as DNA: TGTGCCAGCAGCTTGGGGCGCAATCAGCCCCAGCATTTT. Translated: CASSLGRNQPQHF. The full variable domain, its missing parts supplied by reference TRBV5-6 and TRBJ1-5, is DAGVTQSPTHLIKTRGQQVTLRCSPKSGHDTVSWYQQALGQGPQFIFQYYEEEERQRGNFPDRFSGHQFPNYSSELNVNALLLGDSALYLCASSLGRNQPQHFGDGTRLSIL.

The CDR3 sequence is CAWSTSDSYYNSPLHF. Here the CDR3 DNA reads TGTGCCTGGAGTACCTCGGACAGTTATTATAATTCACCCCTCCACTTT. The gene calls are TRBV30 and TRBJ1-6, with a possible D match to TRBD1 (6 bases). Germline CDR1 GTSNPN, CDR2 SVGIG (reference sequence). This CDR3 has 16 residues. Trimming removed 2 bases from V and 4 bases from J, with 15 bases in between.

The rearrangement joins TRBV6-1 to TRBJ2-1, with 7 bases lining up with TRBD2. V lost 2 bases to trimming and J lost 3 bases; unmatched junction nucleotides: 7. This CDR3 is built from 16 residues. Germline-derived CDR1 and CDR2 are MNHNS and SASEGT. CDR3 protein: CASSEMAGVNYNEQFF. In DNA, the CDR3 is TGTGCCAGCAGTGAAATGGCGGGGGTCAACTACAATGAGCAGTTCTTC.

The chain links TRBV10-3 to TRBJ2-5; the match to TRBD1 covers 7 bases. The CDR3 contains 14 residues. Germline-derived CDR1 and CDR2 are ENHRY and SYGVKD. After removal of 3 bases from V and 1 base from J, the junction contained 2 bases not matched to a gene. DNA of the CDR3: TGTGCCATCAGTGATGCAGGGGGCCAAGAGACCCAGTACTTC. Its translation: CAISDAGGQETQYF.

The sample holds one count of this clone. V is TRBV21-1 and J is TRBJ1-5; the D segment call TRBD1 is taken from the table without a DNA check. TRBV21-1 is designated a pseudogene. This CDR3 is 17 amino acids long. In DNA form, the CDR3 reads TGTGCCTTCCCGGGACAGAGATCTTCGGGGAGCAATCAGCCCCAGCATTTT. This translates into CAFPGQRSSGSNQPQHF.

CDR3: CASRGTGTDTQYF. Here the CDR3 DNA reads TGTGCCAGCAGGGGTACAGGCACAGATACGCAGTATTTT. The V and J genes are TRBV27 and TRBJ2-3; D is uncertain. Looked up from germline, CDR1 is MNHEY and CDR2 is SMNVEV (reference sequence). The V end lost 6 bases, the J end lost 1 base, and 8 bases lay between the germline ends. This CDR3 contains 13 residues.

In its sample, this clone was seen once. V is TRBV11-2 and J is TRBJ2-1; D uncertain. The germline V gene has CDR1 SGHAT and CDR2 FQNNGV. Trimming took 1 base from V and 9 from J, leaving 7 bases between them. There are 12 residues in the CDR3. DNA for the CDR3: TGTGCCAGCAGCTTAGCGCGGCTTGAGCAGTTCTTC. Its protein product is CASSLARLEQFF.

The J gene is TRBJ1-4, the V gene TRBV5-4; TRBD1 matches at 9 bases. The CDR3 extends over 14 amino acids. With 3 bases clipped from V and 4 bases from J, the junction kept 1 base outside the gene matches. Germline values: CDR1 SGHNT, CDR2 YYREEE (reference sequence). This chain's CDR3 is CASSSTGGNEKLFF. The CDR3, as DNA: TGTGCCAGCAGCTCGACAGGGGGTAATGAAAAACTGTTTTTT.

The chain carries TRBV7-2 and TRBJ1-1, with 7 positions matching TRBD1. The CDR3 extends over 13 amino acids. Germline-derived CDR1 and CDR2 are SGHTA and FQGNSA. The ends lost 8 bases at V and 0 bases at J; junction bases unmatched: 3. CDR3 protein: CASETGMNTEAFF. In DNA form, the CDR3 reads TGTGCCAGCGAGACAGGGATGAACACTGAAGCTTTCTTT.

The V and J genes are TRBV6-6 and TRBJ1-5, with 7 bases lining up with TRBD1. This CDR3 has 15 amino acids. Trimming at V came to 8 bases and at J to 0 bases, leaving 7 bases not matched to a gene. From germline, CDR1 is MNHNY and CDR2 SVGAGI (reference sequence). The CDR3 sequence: CASQTGTVSNQPQHF. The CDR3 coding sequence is TGTGCCAGCCAGACCGGGACAGTTAGCAATCAGCCCCAGCATTTT.

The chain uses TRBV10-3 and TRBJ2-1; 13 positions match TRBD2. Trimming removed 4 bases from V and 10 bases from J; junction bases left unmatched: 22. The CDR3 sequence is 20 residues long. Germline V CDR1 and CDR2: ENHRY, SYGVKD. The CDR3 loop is CAISGGGTGITSGREDEQFF. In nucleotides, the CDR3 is TGTGCCATCAGTGGAGGAGGGACAGGGATAACTAGCGGGAGGGAGGACGAGCAGTTCTTC.

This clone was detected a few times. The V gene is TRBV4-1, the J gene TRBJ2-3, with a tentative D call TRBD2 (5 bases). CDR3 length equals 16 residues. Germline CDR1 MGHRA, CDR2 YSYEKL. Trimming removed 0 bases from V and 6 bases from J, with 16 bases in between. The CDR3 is CASSQDRLAAPDTQYF. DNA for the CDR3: TGCGCCAGCAGCCAAGATAGGCTAGCCGCCCCCGATACGCAGTATTTT.

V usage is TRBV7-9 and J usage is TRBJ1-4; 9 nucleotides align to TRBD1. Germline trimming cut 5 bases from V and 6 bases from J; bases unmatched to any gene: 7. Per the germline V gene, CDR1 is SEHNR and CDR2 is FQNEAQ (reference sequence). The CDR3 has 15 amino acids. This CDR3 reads CASSRRRTGDEKLFF. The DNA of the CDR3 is TGTGCCAGCAGCCGACGAAGGACAGGGGATGAAAAACTGTTTTTT. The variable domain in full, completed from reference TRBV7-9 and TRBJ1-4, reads DTGVSQNPRHKITKRGQNVTFRCDPISEHNRLYWYRQTLGQGPEFLTYFQNEAQLEKSRLLSDRFSAERPKGSFSTLEIQRTEQGDSAMYLCASSRRRTGDEKLFFGSGTQLSVL.

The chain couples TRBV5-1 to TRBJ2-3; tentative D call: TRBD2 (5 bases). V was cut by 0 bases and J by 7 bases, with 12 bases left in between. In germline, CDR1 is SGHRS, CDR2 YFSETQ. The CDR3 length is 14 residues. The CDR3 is CASSLASSINTQYF. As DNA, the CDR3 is TGCGCCAGCAGCTTGGCATCTAGCATTAATACGCAGTATTTT.

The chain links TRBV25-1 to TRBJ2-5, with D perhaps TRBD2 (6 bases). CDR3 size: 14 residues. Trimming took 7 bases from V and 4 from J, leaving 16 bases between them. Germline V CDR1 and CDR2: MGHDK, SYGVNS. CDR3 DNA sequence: TGTGCCAGCATGTTCGAGGGGAGGTCAGAGACCCAGTACTTC. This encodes CASMFEGRSETQYF. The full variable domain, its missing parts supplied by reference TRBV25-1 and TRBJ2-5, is EADIYQTPRYLVIGTGKKITLECSQTMGHDKMYWYQQDPGMELHLIHYSYGVNSTEKGDLSSESTVSRIRTEHFPLTLESARPSHTSQYLCASMFEGRSETQYFGPGTRLLVL.

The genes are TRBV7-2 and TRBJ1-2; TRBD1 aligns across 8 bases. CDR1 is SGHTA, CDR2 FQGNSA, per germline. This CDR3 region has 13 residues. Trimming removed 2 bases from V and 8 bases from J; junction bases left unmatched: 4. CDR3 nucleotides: TGTGCCAGCAGCTTATCGACAGGGGAAGGCTACACCTTC. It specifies CASSLSTGEGYTF. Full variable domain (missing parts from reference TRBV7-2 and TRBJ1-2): GAGVSQSPSNKVTEKGKDVELRCDPISGHTALYWYRQSLGQGLEFLIYFQGNSAPDKSGLPSDRFSAERTGGSVSTLTIQRTQQEDSAVYLCASSLSTGEGYTFGSGTRLTVV.

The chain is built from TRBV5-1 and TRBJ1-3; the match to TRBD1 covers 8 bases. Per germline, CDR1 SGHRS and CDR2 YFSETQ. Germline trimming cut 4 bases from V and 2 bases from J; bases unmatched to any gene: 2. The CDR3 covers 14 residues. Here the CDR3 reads CASSLDRAGNTIYF. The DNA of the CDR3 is TGCGCCAGCAGCCTGGACAGGGCTGGAAACACCATATATTTT.

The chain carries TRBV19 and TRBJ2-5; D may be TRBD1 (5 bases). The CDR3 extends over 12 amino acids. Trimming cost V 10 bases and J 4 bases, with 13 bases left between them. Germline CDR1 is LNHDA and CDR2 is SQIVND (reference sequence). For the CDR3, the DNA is TGTGCCACACAAGGGGATGGAGAGACCCAGTACTTC. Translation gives CATQGDGETQYF.

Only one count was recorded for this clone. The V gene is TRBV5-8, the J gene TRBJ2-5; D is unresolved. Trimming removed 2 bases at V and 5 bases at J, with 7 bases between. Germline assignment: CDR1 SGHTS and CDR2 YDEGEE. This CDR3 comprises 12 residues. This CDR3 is CASSFIEETQYF. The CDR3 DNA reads TGTGCCAGCAGCTTTATCGAGGAGACCCAGTACTTC.

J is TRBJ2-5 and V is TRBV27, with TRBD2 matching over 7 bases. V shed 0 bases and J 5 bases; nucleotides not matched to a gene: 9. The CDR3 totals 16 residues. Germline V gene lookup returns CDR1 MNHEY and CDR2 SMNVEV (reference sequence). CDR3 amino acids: CASSLSPRAGEETQYF. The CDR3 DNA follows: TGTGCCAGCAGTTTATCCCCTAGGGCGGGAGAGGAGACCCAGTACTTC.

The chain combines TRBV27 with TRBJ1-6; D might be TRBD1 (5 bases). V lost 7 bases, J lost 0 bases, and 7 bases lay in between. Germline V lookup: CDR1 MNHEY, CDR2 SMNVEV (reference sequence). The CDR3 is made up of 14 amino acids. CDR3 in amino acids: CASNGGSYNSPLHF. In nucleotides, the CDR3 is TGTGCCAGCAACGGGGGCTCCTATAATTCACCCCTCCACTTT.

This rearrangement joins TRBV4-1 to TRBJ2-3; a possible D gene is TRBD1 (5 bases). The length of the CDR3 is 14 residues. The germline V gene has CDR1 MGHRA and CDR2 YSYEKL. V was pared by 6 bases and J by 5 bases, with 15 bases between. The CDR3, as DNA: TGCGCCAGCAGTTTTAGACAGTTCCTAGATACGCAGTATTTT. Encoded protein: CASSFRQFLDTQYF.

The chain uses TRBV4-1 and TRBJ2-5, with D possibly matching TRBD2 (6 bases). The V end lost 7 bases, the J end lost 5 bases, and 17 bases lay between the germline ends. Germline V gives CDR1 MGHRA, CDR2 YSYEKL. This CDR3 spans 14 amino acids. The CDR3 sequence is CASTPGVGAETQYF. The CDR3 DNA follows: TGCGCCAGCACCCCGGGGGTAGGAGCGGAGACCCAGTACTTC.